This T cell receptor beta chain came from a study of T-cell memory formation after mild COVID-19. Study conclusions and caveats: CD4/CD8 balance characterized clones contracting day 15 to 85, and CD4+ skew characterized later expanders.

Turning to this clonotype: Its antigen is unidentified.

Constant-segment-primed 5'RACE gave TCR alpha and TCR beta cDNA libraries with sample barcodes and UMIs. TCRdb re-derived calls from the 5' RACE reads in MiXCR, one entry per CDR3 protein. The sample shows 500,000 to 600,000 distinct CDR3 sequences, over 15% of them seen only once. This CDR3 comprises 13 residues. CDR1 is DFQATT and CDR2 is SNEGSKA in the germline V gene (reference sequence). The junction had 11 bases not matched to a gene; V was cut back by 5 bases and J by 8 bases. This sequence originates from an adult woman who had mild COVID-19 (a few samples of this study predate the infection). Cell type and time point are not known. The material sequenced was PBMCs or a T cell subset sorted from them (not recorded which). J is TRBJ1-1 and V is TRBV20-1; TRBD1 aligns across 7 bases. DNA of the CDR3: TGCAGTGCTGGGGACAGTTCAGGAGGGGAAGCTTTCTTT. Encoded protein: CSAGDSSGGEAFF.